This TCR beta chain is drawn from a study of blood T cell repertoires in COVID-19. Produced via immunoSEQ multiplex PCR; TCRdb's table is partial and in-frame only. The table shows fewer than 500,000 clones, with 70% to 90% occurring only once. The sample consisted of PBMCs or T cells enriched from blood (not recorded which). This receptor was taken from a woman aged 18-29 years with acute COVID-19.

The CDR3 bases are TGTGCCAGCAGCTCCCGAGGAGCGGGGACCCAAGAGACCCAGTACTTC. Translating gives CASSSRGAGTQETQYF. This rearrangement joins TRBV11-2 to TRBJ2-5; 7 nucleotides match TRBD2. Unmatched junction bases numbered 9, after V lost 4 bases and J lost 1 base. Germline-derived CDR1 and CDR2 are SGHAT and FQNNGV. The CDR3 spans 16 residues.